The rows below give T cell receptor beta chains drawn from one sample of a study of spatial heterogeneity in lung cancer. TCRdb itself ran the 5' RACE reads through MiXCR, one entry per CDR3 protein. Among 12,000 or so distinct CDR3 sequences listed, roughly an eighth were seen once. Source: PBMCs, taken at surgery. These receptors were collected from a female donor with early-stage non-small cell lung cancer. Each CDR3 is given with its conserved first and last residue. A D gene is named only where the DNA matches it firmly. Rows give clone size only sometimes, using once, few, many, or a class for an expanded clone.

NA | medium-sized | 16 | TRBJ2-5 | TRBV28 | TGTGCCAGCAGTCCCCTTGGGGCGGGGATCCAAGAGACCCAGTACTTC | CASSPLGAGIQETQYF
TRBD2 | NA | 14 | TRBJ2-3 | TRBV7-9 | TGTGCCAGCAGCGCCGCGGGGGGGCCAGATACGCAGTATTTT | CASSAAGGPDTQYF
TRBD1 | many | 15 | TRBJ1-1 | TRBV20-1 | TGCAGTGCTAGTACAGGGGAAGGATGGAACACTGAAGCTTTCTTT | CSASTGEGWNTEAFF
TRBD1 | many | 14 | TRBJ2-1 | TRBV29-1 | TGCAGCGTTCGAGGGGACAGCTCCTACAATGAGCAGTTCTTC | CSVRGDSSYNEQFF
NA | many | 11 | TRBJ2-1 | TRBV19 | TGTGCCAGTAAGGAATACAATGAGCAGTTCTTC | CASKEYNEQFF
TRBD2 | many | 15 | TRBJ2-5 | TRBV11-2 | TGTGCCAGCAGCTCCGCCCGGGGGGGCGCGAAGACCCAGTACTTC | CASSSARGGAKTQYF
NA | many | 13 | TRBJ2-3 | TRBV23-1 | TGCGCCAGCAGTCAGCCCAAATCCGATACGCAGTATTTT | CASSQPKSDTQYF
NA | medium-sized | 13 | TRBJ1-2 | TRBV6-2/TRBV6-3 | TGTGCCAGCAGAACGGCGACTAACTATGGCTACACCTTC | CASRTATNYGYTF
NA | NA | 11 | TRBJ2-7 | TRBV30 | TGTGCCTGGAGTTCGGCAACCGAGCAGTACTTC | CAWSSATEQYF
NA | many | 15 | TRBJ2-5 | TRBV12-5 | TGTGCTAGTGGTCTACAGGGTAATGTACGGGAGACCCAGTACTTC | CASGLQGNVRETQYF
NA | many | 15 | TRBJ2-1 | TRBV13 | TGTGCCAGCAGCTTGGGCCCAAATTCCTACAATGAGCAGTTCTTC | CASSLGPNSYNEQFF
NA | NA | 14 | TRBJ2-2 | TRBV27 | TGTGCCAGCAGTCCCCGGGGAGCCGTCGGGGAGCTGTTTTTT | CASSPRGAVGELFF
NA | medium-sized | 16 | TRBJ2-1 | TRBV4-2 | TGTGCCAGCAGCCAAGTCCCCCGAGCGTCCTACAATGAGCAGTTCTTC | CASSQVPRASYNEQFF
NA | many | 15 | TRBJ1-4 | TRBV7-2 | TGTGCCAGCAGCCCAGGGGACGTCTTTAATGAAAAACTGTTTTTT | CASSPGDVFNEKLFF
NA | medium-sized | 13 | TRBJ1-6 | TRBV5-1 | TGCGCCAGCAGCGAACAGGGTAATTCACCCCTCCACTTT | CASSEQGNSPLHF
NA | many | 12 | TRBJ2-7 | TRBV18 | TGTGCCAGCTCGGACAGTTCCTACGAGCAGTACTTC | CASSDSSYEQYF
NA | many | 14 | TRBJ1-5 | TRBV29-1 | TGCAGCGTAAAGGGGCCAGGGGACCATCAGCCCCAGCATTTT | CSVKGPGDHQPQHF
NA | few | 15 | TRBJ2-3 | TRBV4-3 | TGCGCCAGCAGCCAAGATTTGGGGGGCACAGATAGGCAGTATTTT | CASSQDLGGTDRQYF
NA | many | 13 | TRBJ1-5 | TRBV29-1 | TGCAGCGCAGGGGAGGATAGCAATCAGCCCCAGCATTTT | CSAGEDSNQPQHF
NA | medium-sized | 14 | TRBJ2-3 | TRBV18 | TGTGCCAGCTCACCCCCCGAAGGCACAGATACGCAGTATTTT | CASSPPEGTDTQYF
NA | NA | 14 | TRBJ1-1 | TRBV28 | TGTGCCAGCAGTTGGAGTGGCCCGAACACTGAAGCTTTCTTT | CASSWSGPNTEAFF
NA | many | 13 | TRBJ2-5 | TRBV29-1 | TGCAGCGTTGGTCTAGGGGCGGGGGAGACCCAGTACTTC | CSVGLGAGETQYF
NA | many | 17 | TRBJ1-2 | TRBV28 | TGTGCCAGCAGTTTATCTGGGGGTTCCGGGCTGAGCTATGGCTACACCTTC | CASSLSGGSGLSYGYTF
NA | many | 12 | TRBJ2-5 | TRBV2 | TGTGCCAGTGGGGTACTATCCGGGACCCAGTACTTC | CASGVLSGTQYF
NA | many | 14 | TRBJ2-1 | TRBV6-2/TRBV6-3 | TGTGCCAGCTCGCGGGGGCTGCAGTACAATGAGCAGTTCTTC | CASSRGLQYNEQFF
TRBD2 | many | 14 | TRBJ2-7 | TRBV7-2 | TGTGCCAGCAGCTTTAGCGGGAGGGATTACGAGCAGTACTTC | CASSFSGRDYEQYF
NA | medium-sized | 15 | TRBJ2-7 | TRBV6-2/TRBV6-3 | TGTGCCAGCAGTTACTCGAGGGCGGGAATGAACGAGCAGTACTTC | CASSYSRAGMNEQYF
NA | many | 17 | TRBJ2-2 | TRBV21-1 | TGTGCCAGCAGCTCAAGGGACTGCCCCGCGAACACCGGGGAGCTGTTTTTT | CASSSRDCPANTGELFF
TRBD1 | medium-sized | 16 | TRBJ1-1 | TRBV7-2 | TGTGCCAGCAGCTTAAACAGGGGGGCCATGAACACTGAAGCTTTCTTT | CASSLNRGAMNTEAFF
TRBD2 | many | 15 | TRBJ2-3 | TRBV6-5 | TGTGCCAGCAGTGGAGCGGGGGGGCCTACAGATACGCAGTATTTT | CASSGAGGPTDTQYF
NA | medium-sized | 17 | TRBJ1-6 | TRBV7-9 | TGTGCCAGCAGCTTAAGCGCAGCGAAACCATCCAATTCACCCCTCCACTTT | CASSLSAAKPSNSPLHF
TRBD2 | medium-sized | 12 | TRBJ2-3 | TRBV6-2/TRBV6-3 | TGTGCCAGCAGCGGGACTACCTATACGCAGTATTTT | CASSGTTYTQYF
NA | NA | 15 | TRBJ2-2 | TRBV12-5 | TGTGCTAGTGGTTTTGGAGGGTTCTACACCGGGGAGCTGTTTTTT | CASGFGGFYTGELFF
NA | NA | 15 | TRBJ1-1 | TRBV4-1 | TGCGCCAGCAGCCAAGATCTGACCGATTACTCTGAAGCTTTCTTT | CASSQDLTDYSEAFF